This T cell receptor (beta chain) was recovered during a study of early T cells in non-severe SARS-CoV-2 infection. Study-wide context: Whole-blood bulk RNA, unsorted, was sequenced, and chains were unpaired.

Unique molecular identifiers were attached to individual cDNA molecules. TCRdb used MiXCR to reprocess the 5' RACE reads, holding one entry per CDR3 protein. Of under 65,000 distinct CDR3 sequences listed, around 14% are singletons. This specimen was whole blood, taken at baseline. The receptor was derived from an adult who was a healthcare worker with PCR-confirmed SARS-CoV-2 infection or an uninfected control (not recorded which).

For the CDR3, the DNA is TGTGCCAGCAGCCCCTTGGGCGGGAGAACCACAGATACGCAGTATTTT. Amino acids: CASSPLGGRTTDTQYF. This rearrangement joins TRBV7-8 to TRBJ2-3; the match to TRBD2 covers 7 bases. From germline, CDR1 is SGHVS and CDR2 FQNEAQ. V shed 5 bases, J shed 2 bases, and the junction held 10 bases outside the gene matches. The CDR3 contains 16 residues.